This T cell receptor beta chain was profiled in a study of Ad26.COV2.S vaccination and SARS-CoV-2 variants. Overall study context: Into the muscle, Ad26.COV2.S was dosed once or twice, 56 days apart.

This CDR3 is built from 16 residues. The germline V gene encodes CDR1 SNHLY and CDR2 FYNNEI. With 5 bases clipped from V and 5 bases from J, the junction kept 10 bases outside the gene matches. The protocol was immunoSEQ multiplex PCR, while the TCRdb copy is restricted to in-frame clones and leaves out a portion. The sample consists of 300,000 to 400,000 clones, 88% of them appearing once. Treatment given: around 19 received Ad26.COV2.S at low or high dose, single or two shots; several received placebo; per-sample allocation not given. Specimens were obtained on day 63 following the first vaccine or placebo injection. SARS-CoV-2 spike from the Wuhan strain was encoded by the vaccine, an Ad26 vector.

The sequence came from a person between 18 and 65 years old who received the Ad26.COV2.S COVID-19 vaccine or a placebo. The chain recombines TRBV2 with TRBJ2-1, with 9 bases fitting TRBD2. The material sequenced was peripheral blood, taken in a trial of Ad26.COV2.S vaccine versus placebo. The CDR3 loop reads CASSRSTRLADNEQFF. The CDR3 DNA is TGTGCCAGCAGTCGAAGCACGCGACTAGCGGACAATGAGCAGTTCTTC. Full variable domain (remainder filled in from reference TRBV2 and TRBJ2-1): EPEVTQTPSHQVTQMGQEVILRCVPISNHLYFYWYRQILGQKVEFLVSFYNNEISEKSEIFDDQFSVERPDGSNFTLKIRSTKLEDSAMYFCASSRSTRLADNEQFFGPGTRLTVL.